The 5 T cell receptor beta chains given below trace back to one sample, sequenced in a study of blood T cells in healthy people across ages (dated by TCRdb to the mid-2010s). Library prep was done by 5' RACE. For sequencing, an Illumina HiSeq 2500 was employed. A second PCR of roughly 6 to 11 cycles was performed with a sample-barcoded 5' primer and a J-beta primer mix. TCRdb trimmed the raw reads at Q25, called clones with MiXCR and kept productive beta chains. Each CDR3 protein appears once, grouped with its most common genes and DNA. The sample table records about 1.6 million distinct CDR3 sequences; about 32% of these occur just once. The ten largest make up about 10% of the sample. The sample taken for sequencing was blood. The receptors were sampled from a woman aged 30 to 39 in good health.

Many counts were recorded for this clonotype. The junction shows a germline mismatch at one end, possibly a read error. V gene TRBV6-1 combines with J gene TRBJ2-3, with TRBD2 matching 14 bases. Per germline, CDR1 MNHNS and CDR2 SASEGT. This CDR3 comprises 15 residues. CDR3 region: CAGSGTSGSADTQYF. CDR3 nucleotides: TGTGCCGGCAGCGGGACTAGCGGGAGCGCAGATACGCAGTATTTT.

The J gene is TRBJ2-7, the V gene TRBV20-1, with 9 bases fitting TRBD2. The germline V gene has CDR1 DFQATT and CDR2 SNEGSKA (reference sequence). The CDR3 sequence is 13 residues long. The ends lost 6 bases at V and 3 bases at J; junction bases unmatched: 6. The CDR3 spells CSAQRGDHYEQYF. The CDR3 region has the DNA TGCAGTGCCCAGCGGGGGGATCACTACGAGCAGTACTTC.

V and J are TRBV3-1 and TRBJ2-1, with a weak D call TRBD2 (6 bases). Between the trimmed V and J ends, which lost 0 bases and 4 bases, there was a span of 10 bases. This CDR3 is built from 15 residues. Looked up from germline, CDR1 is LGHDT and CDR2 is YNNKEL (reference sequence). CDR3 sequence reads: CASSQDRLEYNEQFF. CDR3 bases: TGTGCCAGCAGCCAAGATCGACTAGAATACAATGAGCAGTTCTTC.

The CDR3 DNA reads as TGTGCCAGCAGCACGGAGGGACTAGCGGGGGGCAGTGAGCAGTTCTTC. It specifies CASSTEGLAGGSEQFF. V and J are TRBV13 and TRBJ2-1, with 15 bases aligning to TRBD2. CDR1 is PRHDT, CDR2 FYEKMQ, per germline (reference sequence). This CDR3 is 16 amino acids long. J was trimmed by 9 bases and V by 5 bases; bases with no gene match: 8.

This clonotype was counted many times. V is TRBV6-2 or TRBV6-3 and J is TRBJ2-3; D perhaps matches TRBD2 (5 bases). This CDR3 is 13 amino acids long. V dropped 8 bases and J dropped 0 bases, with 9 bases sitting between them. Germline CDR1 is MNHEY and CDR2 is SVGEGT. CDR3: CASAGPSTDTQYF. CDR3 sequence (DNA): TGTGCCAGCGCGGGTCCTAGCACAGATACGCAGTATTTT.